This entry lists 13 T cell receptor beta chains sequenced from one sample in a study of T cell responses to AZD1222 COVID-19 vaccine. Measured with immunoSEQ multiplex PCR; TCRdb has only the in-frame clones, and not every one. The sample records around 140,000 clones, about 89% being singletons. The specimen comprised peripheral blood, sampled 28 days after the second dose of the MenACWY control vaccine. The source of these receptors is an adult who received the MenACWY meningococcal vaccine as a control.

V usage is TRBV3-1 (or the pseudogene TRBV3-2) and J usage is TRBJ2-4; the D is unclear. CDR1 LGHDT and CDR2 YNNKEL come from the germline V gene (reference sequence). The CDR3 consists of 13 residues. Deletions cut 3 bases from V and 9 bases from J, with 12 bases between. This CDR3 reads CASSQGYLPIQYF. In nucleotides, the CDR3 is TGTGCCAGCAGCCAGGGGTACCTACCCATTCAGTACTTC.

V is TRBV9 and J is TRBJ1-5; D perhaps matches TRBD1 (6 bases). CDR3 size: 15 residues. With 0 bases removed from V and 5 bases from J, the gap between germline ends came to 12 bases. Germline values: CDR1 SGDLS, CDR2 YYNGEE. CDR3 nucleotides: TGTGCCAGCAGCGTAGCGGCGGGGGGCGATCAGCCCCAGCATTTT. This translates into CASSVAAGGDQPQHF.

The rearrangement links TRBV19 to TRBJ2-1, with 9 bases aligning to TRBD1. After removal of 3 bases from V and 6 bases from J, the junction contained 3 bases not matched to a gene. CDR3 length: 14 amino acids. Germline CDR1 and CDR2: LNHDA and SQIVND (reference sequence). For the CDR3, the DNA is TGTGCCAGTAGTATGGGACAGGGTAGCAATGAGCAGTTCTTC. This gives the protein CASSMGQGSNEQFF.

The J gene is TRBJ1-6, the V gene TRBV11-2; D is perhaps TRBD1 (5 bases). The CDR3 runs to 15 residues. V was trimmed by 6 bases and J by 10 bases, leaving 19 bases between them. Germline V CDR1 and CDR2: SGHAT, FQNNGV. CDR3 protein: CASRKPGPLRSPLHF. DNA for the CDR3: TGTGCCAGCAGGAAACCGGGACCCCTCCGGTCACCCCTCCACTTT.

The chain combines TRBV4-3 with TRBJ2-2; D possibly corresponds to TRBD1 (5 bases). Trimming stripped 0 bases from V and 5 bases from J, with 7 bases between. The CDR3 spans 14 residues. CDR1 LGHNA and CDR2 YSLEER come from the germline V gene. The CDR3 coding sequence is TGCGCCAGCAGCCAAGATTCAGGGACCGGGGAGCTGTTTTTT. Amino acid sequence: CASSQDSGTGELFF.

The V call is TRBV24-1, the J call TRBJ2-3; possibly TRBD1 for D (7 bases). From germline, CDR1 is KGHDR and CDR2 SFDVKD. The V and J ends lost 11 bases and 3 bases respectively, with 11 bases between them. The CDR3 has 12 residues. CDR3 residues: CAIQGRTDTQYF. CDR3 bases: TGTGCCATACAGGGGAGGACAGATACGCAGTATTTT.

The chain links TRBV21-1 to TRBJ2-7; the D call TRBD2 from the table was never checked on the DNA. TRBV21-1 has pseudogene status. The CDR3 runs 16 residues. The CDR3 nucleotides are TGTGCCAGCAGCAAAGTTTGGAGGAGCGGGCCTTACGAGCAGTACTTC. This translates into CASSKVWRSGPYEQYF.

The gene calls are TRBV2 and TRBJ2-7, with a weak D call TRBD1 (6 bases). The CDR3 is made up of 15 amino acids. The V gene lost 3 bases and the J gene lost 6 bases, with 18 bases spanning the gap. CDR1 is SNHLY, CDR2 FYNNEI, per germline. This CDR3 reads CASSDSGTLSREQYF. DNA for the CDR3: TGTGCCAGCAGTGACTCCGGGACACTATCGCGCGAGCAGTACTTC.

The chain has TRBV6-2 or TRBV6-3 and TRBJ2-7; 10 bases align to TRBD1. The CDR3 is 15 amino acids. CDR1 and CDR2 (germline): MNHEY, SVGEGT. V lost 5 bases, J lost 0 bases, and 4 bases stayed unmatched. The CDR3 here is CASSRQGAPSYEQYF. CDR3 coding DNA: TGTGCCAGCAGTAGACAGGGGGCCCCCTCCTACGAGCAGTACTTC.

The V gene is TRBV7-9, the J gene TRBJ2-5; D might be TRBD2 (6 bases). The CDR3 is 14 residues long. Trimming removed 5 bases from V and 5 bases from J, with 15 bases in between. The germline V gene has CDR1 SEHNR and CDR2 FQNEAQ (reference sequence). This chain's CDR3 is CASSLGRTPETQYF. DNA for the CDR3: TGTGCCAGCAGCCTAGGGAGGACCCCGGAGACCCAGTACTTC.

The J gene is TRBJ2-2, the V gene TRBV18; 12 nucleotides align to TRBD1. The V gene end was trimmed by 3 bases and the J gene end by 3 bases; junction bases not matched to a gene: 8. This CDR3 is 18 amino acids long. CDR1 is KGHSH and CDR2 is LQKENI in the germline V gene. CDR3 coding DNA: TGTGCCAGCTCACCCGGGACAGGGGGCTATTCGGACACCGGGGAGCTGTTTTTT. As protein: CASSPGTGGYSDTGELFF.

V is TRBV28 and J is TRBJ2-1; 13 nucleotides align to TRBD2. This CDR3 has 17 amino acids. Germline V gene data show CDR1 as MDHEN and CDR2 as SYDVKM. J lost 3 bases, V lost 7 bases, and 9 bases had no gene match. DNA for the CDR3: TGTGCCAGCACCGACCGACTAGCGGGAGGTGTCTACAATGAGCAGTTCTTC. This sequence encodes CASTDRLAGGVYNEQFF.

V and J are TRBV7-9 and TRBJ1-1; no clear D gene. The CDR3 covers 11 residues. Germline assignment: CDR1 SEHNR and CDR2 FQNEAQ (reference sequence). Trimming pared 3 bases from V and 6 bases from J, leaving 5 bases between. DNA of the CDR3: TGTGCCAGCAGCTTCACGGCTGAAGCTTTCTTT. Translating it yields CASSFTAEAFF.